Listed below are T cell receptor beta chains from one sample, sequenced in a study of OX40 agonist ivuxolimab in advanced cancers. Sequencing used immunoSEQ multiplex PCR; TCRdb keeps in-frame clones, though not all of them. The sample has under 150,000 clones, 85% to 95% seen once; the top ten hold more than 0.8%. Sequencing used CD4+ or CD8+ T cells sorted from blood, obtained in a trial of the OX40 agonist ivuxolimab. The source is an adult with an advanced solid tumor such as melanoma, head and neck, liver or kidney cancer. CDR3s include the opening cysteine and the closing phenylalanine or tryptophan. A D gene is named only where the DNA matches it firmly. Only part of the rows carry a size: once, few, many, or a class if the clone is expanded.

D,V,size,J,DNA,CDR3
TRBD1,TRBV4-1,NA,TRBJ2-3,TGCGCCAGCAGCCAACTGGGACAGGGGGTCGATACGCAGTATTTT,CASSQLGQGVDTQYF
TRBD1,TRBV11-2,NA,TRBJ1-2,TGTGCCAGCAGCTTGGGGACAGGGACCTATGGCTACACCTTC,CASSLGTGTYGYTF
NA,TRBV5-1,NA,TRBJ2-2,TGCGCCAGCAGCTTGGGAGGGGTCAGAAGCGGGACCGGGGAGCTGTTTTTT,CASSLGGVRSGTGELFF
NA,TRBV19,NA,TRBJ1-3,TGTGCCAGTAGGGGCGCGCACGGAACGCCTCTTGGAAACACCATATATTTT,CASRGAHGTPLGNTIYF
NA,TRBV11-1,NA,TRBJ2-3,TGTGCCAGCAGAGATATAACCCGAGGGGGTACGCAGTATTTT,CASRDITRGGTQYF
TRBD1,TRBV28,NA,TRBJ2-2,TGTGCCAGCAGTGTTTTGTGGGGACAGATGAACACCGGGGAGCTGTTTTTT,CASSVLWGQMNTGELFF
NA,TRBV27,NA,TRBJ2-7,TGTGCCAGCAGTTCCTGGGACTTCCCGAACCTTTACGAGCAGTACTTC,CASSSWDFPNLYEQYF
NA,TRBV18,NA,TRBJ1-2,TGTGCCAGCTCCGGTACAGTTATTAACTATGGCTACACCTTC,CASSGTVINYGYTF
TRBD1,TRBV10-3,NA,TRBJ1-1,TGTGCCAGCACCCTGTCCTACAGGGGGAACACTGAAGCTTTCTTT,CASTLSYRGNTEAFF
NA,TRBV5-1,NA,TRBJ1-6,TGCGCCAGCAGCGCTTATACAACAGACAGGTCGAATAATTCACCCCTCCACTTT,CASSAYTTDRSNNSPLHF
TRBD2,TRBV7-9,NA,TRBJ2-5,TGTGCCAGCAGTAAAAGCGGGGTGGGAGAGACCCAGTACTTC,CASSKSGVGETQYF
TRBD2,TRBV28,NA,TRBJ2-2,TGTGCCAGCAGTTGGACTAGCGGCACCGGGGAGCTGTTTTTT,CASSWTSGTGELFF
TRBD1,TRBV10-2,NA,TRBJ1-1,TGCGCCAGCAGGACAGGGGGCTTCCTCAACACTGAAGCTTTCTTT,CASRTGGFLNTEAFF
NA,TRBV12-5,NA,TRBJ2-3,TGTGCTAGTGGTTCAACCGAGGGGGCAGATACGCAGTATTTT,CASGSTEGADTQYF
NA,TRBV25-1,NA,TRBJ2-1,TGTGCCAGCAGTGGTCTCGGTTTTTTCGACAATGAGCAGTTCTTC,CASSGLGFFDNEQFF
NA,TRBV4-3,NA,TRBJ2-7,TGCGCCAGCAGCCAATCGGATCAGTTTTACGAGCAGTACTTC,CASSQSDQFYEQYF
TRBD2,TRBV11-1,NA,TRBJ2-5,TGTGCCAGCAGCTTAAGGGTTTCTAGCGGGACTCAAGAGACCCAGTACTTC,CASSLRVSSGTQETQYF
NA,TRBV10-3,NA,TRBJ2-7,TGTGCCATCAGTACTCAGGGTCCCTCCTACGAGCAGTACTTC,CAISTQGPSYEQYF
TRBD1,TRBV7-2,NA,TRBJ2-7,TGTGCCAGCAATCGGGACAGGGCCTACGAGCAGTACTTC,CASNRDRAYEQYF
NA,TRBV4-1,NA,TRBJ1-2,TGCGCCAGCAGCCAAGCCCCCCCGTTCCGCGGGGGCTACACCTTC,CASSQAPPFRGGYTF
NA,TRBV5-4,NA,TRBJ1-2,TGTGCCAGCAGCCGAGATGGGGCAGCTAACTATGGCTACACCTTC,CASSRDGAANYGYTF
TRBD1,TRBV25-1,NA,TRBJ1-4,TGTGCCAGCAGTGAGGGACAGCGTAATGAAAAACTGTTTTTT,CASSEGQRNEKLFF
NA,TRBV9,NA,TRBJ2-5,TGTGCCAGCAGCGTAGATGGGGGGGCCGGGACCCAGTACTTC,CASSVDGGAGTQYF
NA,TRBV18,NA,TRBJ1-5,TGTGCCAGCTCACCCCCTGGGGGTGGGAATCAGCCCCAGCATTTT,CASSPPGGGNQPQHF
NA,TRBV29-1,NA,TRBJ1-1,TGCAGCGTGCACCTTCGATCGGGGAACACTGAAGCTTTCTTT,CSVHLRSGNTEAFF
NA,TRBV5-3,NA,TRBJ1-1,TGTGCCAGAAGCTTGTACCCGCTGAACACTGAAGCTTTCTTT,CARSLYPLNTEAFF
NA,TRBV19,few,TRBJ1-1,TGTGCCAGTCGGATCAACACTGAAGCTTTCTTT,CASRINTEAFF
TRBD2,TRBV5-6,NA,TRBJ2-3,TGTGCCAGCAATCCACTGGCTAGCGGTGACACAGATACGCAGTATTTT,CASNPLASGDTDTQYF
TRBD2,TRBV5-4,NA,TRBJ2-7,TGTGCCAGCAGCTTGGATGCGGGACTAGCGGGGATCTTTTCCTACGAGCAGTACTTC,CASSLDAGLAGIFSYEQYF